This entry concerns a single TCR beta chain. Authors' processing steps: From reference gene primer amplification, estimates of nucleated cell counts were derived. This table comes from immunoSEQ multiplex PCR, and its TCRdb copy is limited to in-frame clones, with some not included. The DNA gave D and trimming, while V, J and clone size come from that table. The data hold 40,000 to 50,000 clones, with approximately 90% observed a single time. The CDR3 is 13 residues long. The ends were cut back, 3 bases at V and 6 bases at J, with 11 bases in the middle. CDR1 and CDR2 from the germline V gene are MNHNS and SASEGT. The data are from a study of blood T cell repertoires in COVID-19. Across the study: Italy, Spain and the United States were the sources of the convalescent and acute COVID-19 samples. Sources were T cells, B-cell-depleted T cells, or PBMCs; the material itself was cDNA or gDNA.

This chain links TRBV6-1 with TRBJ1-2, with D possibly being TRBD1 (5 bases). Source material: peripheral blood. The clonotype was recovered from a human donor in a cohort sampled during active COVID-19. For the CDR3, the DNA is TGTGCCAGCAGTGATCAGGGAATAAATGGCTACACCTTC. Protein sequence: CASSDQGINGYTF.